This section outlines one T cell receptor beta chain sequence together with its context. As yet, its antigen is unknown. V dropped 0 bases and J dropped 0; count of bases not matched to a gene: 7. The CDR3 is 17 residues long. The germline gives CDR1 SGDLS, CDR2 YYNGEE. The source of the sample is a study of OX40 agonist ivuxolimab in advanced cancers. Points from the study as a whole: There was clonal expansion of CD4+ and CD8+ blood T cells by week 6 at 0.1 to 3.0 mg/kg. Among the lowest peripheral clonal expansion occurred in 0.1-3.0 mg/kg partial responders. Low normalized T-cell clonal expansion also characterized some of the nonresponders.

TCRdb's copy holds only in-frame clones and misses some; the assay was immunoSEQ multiplex PCR. Of 30,000 to 45,000 clones in the sample, 60% to 85% were seen once. Enrollment shut out patients with autoimmune disease history or systemic immunosuppression. The receptor was isolated from an adult with an advanced solid tumor such as melanoma, head and neck, liver or kidney cancer. The sample consisted of CD4+ or CD8+ T cells sorted from blood, taken in a trial of the OX40 agonist ivuxolimab. The rearrangement uses TRBV9 and TRBJ2-7; 9 nucleotides line up with TRBD2. The CDR3 region is CASSVESASGNSYEQYF. CDR3 DNA sequence: TGTGCCAGCAGCGTAGAATCGGCTAGCGGGAACTCCTACGAGCAGTACTTC.